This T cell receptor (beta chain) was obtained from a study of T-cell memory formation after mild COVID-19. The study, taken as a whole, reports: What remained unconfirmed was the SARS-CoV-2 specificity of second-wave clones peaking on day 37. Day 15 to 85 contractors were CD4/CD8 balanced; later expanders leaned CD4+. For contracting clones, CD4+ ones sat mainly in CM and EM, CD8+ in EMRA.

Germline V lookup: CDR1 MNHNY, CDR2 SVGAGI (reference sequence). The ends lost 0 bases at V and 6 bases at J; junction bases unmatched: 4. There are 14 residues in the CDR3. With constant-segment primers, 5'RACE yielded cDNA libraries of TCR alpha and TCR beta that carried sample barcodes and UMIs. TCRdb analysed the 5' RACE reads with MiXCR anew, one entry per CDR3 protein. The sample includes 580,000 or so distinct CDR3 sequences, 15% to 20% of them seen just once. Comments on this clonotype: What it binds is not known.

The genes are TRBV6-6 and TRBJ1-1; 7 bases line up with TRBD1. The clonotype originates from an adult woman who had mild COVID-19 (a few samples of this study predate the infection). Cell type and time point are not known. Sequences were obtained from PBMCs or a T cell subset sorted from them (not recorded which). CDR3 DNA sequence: TGTGCCAGCAGTTACTCGACAGGGACCCCTGAAGCTTTCTTT. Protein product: CASSYSTGTPEAFF.